A selection of T cell receptor beta chains follows, all from one sample in a study of cytomegalovirus exposure and HLA in healthy donors. Sequencing was performed with immunoSEQ multiplex PCR; in TCRdb, only in-frame clones are kept and a portion is missing. The sample includes about 92,000 clones, 77% of them seen just once. The sample consisted of PBMCs. The source is a man aged 50 to 60 in good health and CMV-seropositive. CDR3s include the opening cysteine and the closing phenylalanine or tryptophan. D genes are given only for firm matches. The listing skips clone size in some rows; elsewhere it reads once, few, many or a size class.

cdr3_length	v_call	j_call	clone_size	d_call	cdr3_aa	cdr3_nt
17	TRBV5-1	TRBJ1-6	.	TRBD1	CASSSFPGQDPNSPLHF	TGCGCCAGCAGCTCGTTTCCGGGACAGGACCCTAATTCACCCCTCCACTTT
15	TRBV30	TRBJ2-2	.	.	CAWSEWTEYTGELFF	TGTGCCTGGAGCGAATGGACAGAATACACCGGGGAGCTGTTTTTT
15	TRBV5-1	TRBJ2-1	.	TRBD2	CASSPGLAGYNEQFF	TGCGCCAGCAGCCCAGGACTAGCGGGCTACAATGAGCAGTTCTTC
15	TRBV25-1	TRBJ1-6	once	TRBD1	CASSADGQGESPLHF	TGTGCCAGCAGTGCAGACGGACAGGGAGAGTCACCCCTCCACTTT
15	TRBV7-3	TRBJ1-2	.	TRBD1	CASSPLEGASYGYTF	TGTGCCAGCAGCCCTCTAGAGGGGGCCAGCTATGGCTACACCTTC
14	TRBV6-1	TRBJ1-5	once	TRBD1	CASSLTGVNQPQHF	TGTGCCAGCAGTTTGACAGGGGTCAATCAGCCCCAGCATTTT
14	TRBV4-1	TRBJ1-2	.	.	CASSQERFNYGYTF	TGCGCCAGCAGCCAAGAGAGGTTTAACTATGGCTACACCTTC
14	TRBV6-6	TRBJ1-1	.	.	CASRMENSPGSAFF	TGTGCCAGCAGAATGGAAAACAGTCCCGGGAGCGCTTTCTTT
14	TRBV4-2	TRBJ1-2	.	.	CASSQSGVNYGYTF	TGTGCCAGCAGCCAGTCAGGGGTTAACTATGGCTACACCTTC
14	TRBV30	TRBJ1-5	few	TRBD1	CAWTGGLSNQPQHF	TGTGCCTGGACAGGGGGCCTTAGCAATCAGCCCCAGCATTTT
15	TRBV19	TRBJ1-5	.	TRBD1	CASRNRGPSNQPQHF	TGTGCCAGCAGAAACAGGGGACCTAGCAATCAGCCCCAGCATTTT
14	TRBV2	TRBJ2-2	.	TRBD2	CARRGLAAAGELFF	TGTGCCAGAAGAGGGCTAGCGGCCGCCGGGGAGCTGTTTTTT
14	TRBV19	TRBJ2-7	.	TRBD1	CASSGRQGRGEQYF	TGTGCCAGTAGTGGAAGACAGGGACGGGGCGAGCAGTACTTC
15	TRBV7-2	TRBJ1-6	few	TRBD1	CASSMPGTANSPLHF	TGTGCCAGCAGCATGCCCGGGACAGCAAATTCACCCCTCCACTTT
15	TRBV27	TRBJ2-7	.	.	CASRGLERVTYEQYF	TGTGCCAGCAGGGGCCTGGAGCGGGTCACCTACGAGCAGTACTTC
15	TRBV4-3	TRBJ2-4	.	TRBD1	CASSREGAPGNIQYF	TGCGCCAGCAGCCGCGAGGGGGCGCCCGGAAACATTCAGTACTTC
15	TRBV7-2	TRBJ2-7	few	TRBD2	CASSLARGVVHEQYF	TGTGCCAGCAGCTTAGCGCGGGGGGTAGTACACGAGCAGTACTTC
11	TRBV20-1	TRBJ1-4	.	.	CSAPTGSRLFF	TGCAGTGCACCGACCGGAAGCAGGCTGTTTTTT
14	TRBV4-3	TRBJ1-1	few	TRBD1	CASSWTGQNTEAFF	TGCGCCAGCAGCTGGACAGGGCAAAACACTGAAGCTTTCTTT
13	TRBV9	TRBJ2-1	.	.	CASSVQAHNEQFF	TGTGCCAGCAGCGTACAGGCACACAATGAGCAGTTCTTC
11	TRBV30	TRBJ1-5	.	.	CAWSVGGPQHF	TGTGCCTGGAGTGTAGGCGGGCCCCAGCATTTT
16	TRBV5-1	TRBJ2-3	.	TRBD2	CASEPIPGLGIDTQYF	TGCGCCAGCGAGCCCATCCCGGGACTAGGCATAGATACGCAGTATTTT
15	TRBV5-4	TRBJ1-6	.	.	CASSLGGGANSPLHF	TGTGCCAGCAGCTTGGGAGGGGGGGCGAACTCACCCCTCCACTTT
15	TRBV19	TRBJ2-5	few	TRBD1	CASSEGQGAFGTQYF	TGTGCCAGTAGTGAGGGACAGGGGGCATTCGGGACCCAGTACTTC
14	TRBV5-1	TRBJ1-1	.	TRBD1	CASSEDRANTEAFF	TGCGCCAGCAGCGAAGACAGGGCGAACACTGAAGCTTTCTTT
16	TRBV7-3	TRBJ1-3	.	.	CASSFPHAPAGNTIYF	TGTGCCAGCAGCTTCCCCCACGCGCCTGCCGGAAACACCATATATTTT
13	TRBV15	TRBJ2-7	once	.	CATSRGAGYEQYF	TGTGCCACCAGCAGGGGGGCAGGTTACGAGCAGTACTTC
13	TRBV11-2	TRBJ2-7	.	.	CATGGASPYEQYF	TGTGCCACCGGTGGGGCTAGTCCTTACGAGCAGTACTTC
16	TRBV30	TRBJ2-2	.	.	CAWKTTGSRYTGELFF	TGTGCCTGGAAAACCACAGGGTCGAGGTATACCGGGGAGCTGTTTTTT
16	TRBV19	TRBJ2-5	.	TRBD2	CASSISILAGTETQYF	TGTGCCAGTAGTATCTCTATCCTAGCGGGGACAGAGACCCAGTACTTC
14	TRBV9	TRBJ1-5	few	TRBD1	CASSFTGGNQPQHF	TGTGCCAGCAGCTTCACAGGGGGCAATCAGCCCCAGCATTTT
11	TRBV28	TRBJ1-2	.	.	CASWHPYGYTF	TGTGCCAGCTGGCATCCTTATGGCTACACCTTC
13	TRBV5-8	TRBJ2-4	few	.	CASSWGGQNIQYF	TGTGCCAGCAGCTGGGGGGGCCAAAACATTCAGTACTTC
14	TRBV5-6	TRBJ2-1	.	TRBD1	CASSSWPGGYEQFF	TGTGCCAGCAGTTCGTGGCCAGGGGGCTATGAGCAGTTCTTC
14	TRBV5-1	TRBJ2-5	.	.	CASSEGGNQETQYF	TGCGCCAGCAGCGAGGGGGGGAACCAAGAGACCCAGTACTTC
14	TRBV19	TRBJ1-1	.	TRBD1	CASQTGNMNTEAFF	TGTGCCAGTCAGACAGGGAACATGAACACTGAAGCTTTCTTT
11	TRBV29-1	TRBJ2-1	.	.	CSVEDRNEQFF	TGCAGCGTTGAAGATCGCAATGAGCAGTTCTTC
19	TRBV23-1	TRBJ1-1	.	.	CASSQNRGGENPMNTEAFF	TGCGCCAGCAGTCAAAACCGGGGGGGGGAGAACCCCATGAACACTGAAGCTTTCTTT
15	TRBV2	TRBJ1-4	.	.	CASSGDDGGQEKLFF	TGTGCCAGCAGTGGGGACGACGGGGGTCAAGAAAAACTGTTTTTT
13	TRBV28	TRBJ1-5	.	TRBD1	CASRTGARQPQHF	TGTGCCAGTAGGACAGGGGCGCGTCAGCCCCAGCATTTT
14	TRBV7-7	TRBJ2-2	.	.	CASSSRVGTGELFF	TGTGCTAGCAGCTCCAGGGTGGGCACCGGGGAGCTGTTTTTT
14	TRBV19	TRBJ1-5	.	.	CASSVAYRDQPQHF	TGTGCCAGTAGTGTCGCCTACAGAGATCAGCCCCAGCATTTT
15	TRBV7-3	TRBJ2-5	few	TRBD2	CASSSGGGAQETQYF	TGTGCCAGCAGCTCGGGCGGGGGAGCCCAAGAGACCCAGTACTTC
15	TRBV7-2	TRBJ2-1	.	TRBD2	CASSLLAGVTNEQFF	TGTGCCAGCAGCTTACTAGCGGGGGTAACCAATGAGCAGTTCTTC
16	TRBV5-8	TRBJ1-4	.	.	CASRRTGASTNEKLFF	TGTGCCAGCAGGCGTACAGGAGCCTCAACTAATGAAAAACTGTTTTTT
16	TRBV4-3	TRBJ2-5	.	TRBD1	CASSQAGGWNQETQYF	TGCGCCAGCAGCCAAGCAGGGGGCTGGAACCAAGAGACCCAGTACTTC
14	TRBV30	TRBJ2-3	.	.	CAWIAGTSTDTQYF	TGTGCCTGGATAGCCGGAACTAGCACAGATACGCAGTATTTT
14	TRBV6-5	TRBJ1-1	.	TRBD1	CASRDRGGQTEAFF	TGTGCCAGCAGGGACAGGGGCGGACAAACTGAAGCTTTCTTT
15	TRBV11-2	TRBJ2-7	.	.	CASSPLQGPNYEQYF	TGTGCCAGCAGCCCCCTACAGGGTCCCAACTACGAGCAGTACTTC
17	TRBV14	TRBJ1-1	.	.	CASSQILQAGFGTEAFF	TGTGCCAGCAGCCAAATATTACAGGCGGGGTTTGGCACTGAAGCTTTCTTT